This T cell receptor beta chain was retrieved from a study of shared clonotypes between healthy human individuals. Study as a whole: The study used three CD4 naive, three CD4 memory, two CD8 naive and one CD8 memory plate per donor.

Germline V gene lookup returns CDR1 SNHLY and CDR2 FYNNEI. Trimming cost V 2 bases and J 0 bases, with 11 bases left between them. The CDR3 runs to 16 residues. Here immunoSEQ multiplex PCR was the method, and the copy in TCRdb shows in-frame clones only, minus some. Of approximately 1.5 million clones listed, approximately 98.5% were seen once; the top ten hold approximately 0.4%. What was sequenced was naive CD4+ T cells sorted from blood. Noted subset: CD45RA+ positively selected. The TCR comes from a man aged 25-45 years in good health. The V call is TRBV2, the J call TRBJ2-4, with D perhaps TRBD1 (6 bases). CDR3 in amino acids: CASSERGQLAKNIQYF. In nucleotides, the CDR3 is TGTGCCAGCAGTGAAAGGGGACAACTAGCCAAAAACATTCAGTACTTC. The full variable domain, in which reference TRBV2 and TRBJ2-4 provide the parts outside the CDR3, is EPEVTQTPSHQVTQMGQEVILRCVPISNHLYFYWYRQILGQKVEFLVSFYNNEISEKSEIFDDQFSVERPDGSNFTLKIRSTKLEDSAMYFCASSERGQLAKNIQYFGAGTRLSVL.